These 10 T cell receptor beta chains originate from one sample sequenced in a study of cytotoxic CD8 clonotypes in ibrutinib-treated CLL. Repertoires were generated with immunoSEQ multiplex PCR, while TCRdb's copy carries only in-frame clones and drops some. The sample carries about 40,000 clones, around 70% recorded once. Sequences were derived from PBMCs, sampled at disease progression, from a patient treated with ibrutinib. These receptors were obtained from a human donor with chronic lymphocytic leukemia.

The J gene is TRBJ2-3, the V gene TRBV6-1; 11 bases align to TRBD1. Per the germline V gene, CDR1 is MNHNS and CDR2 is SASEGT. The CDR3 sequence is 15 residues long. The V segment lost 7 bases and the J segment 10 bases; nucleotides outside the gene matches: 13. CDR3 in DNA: TGTGCCAGCACCAAGGACAGGGGGCTATCCTGGGCGCAGTATTTT. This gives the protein CASTKDRGLSWAQYF.

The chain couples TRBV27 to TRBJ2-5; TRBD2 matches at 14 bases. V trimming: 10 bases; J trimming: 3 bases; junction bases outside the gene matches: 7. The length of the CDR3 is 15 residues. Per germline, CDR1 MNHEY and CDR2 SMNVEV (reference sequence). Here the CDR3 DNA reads TGTGCCACCGGAGGACTAGCGGGAGGAGAAGAGACCCAGTACTTC. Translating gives CATGGLAGGEETQYF.

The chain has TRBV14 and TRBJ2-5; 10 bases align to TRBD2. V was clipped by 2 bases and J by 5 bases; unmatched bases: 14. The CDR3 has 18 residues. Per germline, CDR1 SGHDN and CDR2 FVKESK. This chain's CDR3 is CASSQLPGLASLGETQYF. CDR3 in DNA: TGTGCCAGCAGCCAACTACCGGGACTAGCGTCTCTAGGGGAGACCCAGTACTTC.

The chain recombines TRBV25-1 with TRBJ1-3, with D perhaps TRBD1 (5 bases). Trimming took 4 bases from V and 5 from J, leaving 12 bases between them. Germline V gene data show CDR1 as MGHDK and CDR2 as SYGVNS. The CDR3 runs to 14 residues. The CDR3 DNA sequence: TGTGCCAGCAGTGGGGTCCAGGGAAGAAACACCATATATTTT. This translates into CASSGVQGRNTIYF.

CDR3 nucleotides: TGCGCCAGCAGCCAAGTCTGGGGGGAAAACATTCAGTACTTC. Residues: CASSQVWGENIQYF. The chain joins TRBV4-1 to TRBJ2-4; D might be TRBD2 (6 bases). With 1 base removed from V and 5 bases from J, the gap between germline ends came to 9 bases. The length of the CDR3 is 14 residues. Germline V gene sequence: CDR1 MGHRA, CDR2 YSYEKL.

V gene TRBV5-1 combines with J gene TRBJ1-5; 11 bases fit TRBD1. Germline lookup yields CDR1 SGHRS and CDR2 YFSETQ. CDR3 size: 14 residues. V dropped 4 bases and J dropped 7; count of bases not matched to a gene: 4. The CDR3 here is CASSKGTGGQPQHF. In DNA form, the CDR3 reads TGCGCCAGCAGCAAAGGGACAGGGGGGCAGCCCCAGCATTTT.

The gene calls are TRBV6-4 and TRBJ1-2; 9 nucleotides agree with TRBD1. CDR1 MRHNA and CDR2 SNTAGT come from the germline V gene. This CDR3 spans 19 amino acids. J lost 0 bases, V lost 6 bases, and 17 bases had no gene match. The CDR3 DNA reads TGTGCCAGCAGCTTAATGCCTGGGACAGGGAGCGATACTAACTATGGCTACACCTTC. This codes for CASSLMPGTGSDTNYGYTF.

Here the CDR3 reads CASKRRETSTDTQYF. CDR3 DNA sequence: TGTGCCAGCAAGAGAAGGGAGACGAGCACAGATACGCAGTATTTT. V and J are TRBV2 and TRBJ2-3; D possibly corresponds to TRBD2 (5 bases). CDR3 length equals 15 residues. Germline assignment: CDR1 SNHLY and CDR2 FYNNEI. The ends were cut back, 7 bases at V and 0 bases at J, with 14 bases in the middle.

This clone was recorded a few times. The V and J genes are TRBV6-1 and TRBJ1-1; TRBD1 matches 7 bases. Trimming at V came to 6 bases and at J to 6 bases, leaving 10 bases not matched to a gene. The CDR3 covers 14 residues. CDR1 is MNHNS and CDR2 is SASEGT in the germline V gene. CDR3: CASREGAGSAEAFF. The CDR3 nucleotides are TGTGCCAGCAGGGAGGGGGCGGGGTCGGCTGAAGCTTTCTTT.

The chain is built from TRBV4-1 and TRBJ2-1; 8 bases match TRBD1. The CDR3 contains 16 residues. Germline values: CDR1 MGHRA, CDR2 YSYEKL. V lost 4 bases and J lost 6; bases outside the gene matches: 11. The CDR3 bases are TGCGCCAGCAGCCGCGGGTTACAGGGGGTCCGCAATGAGCAGTTCTTC. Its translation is CASSRGLQGVRNEQFF.